This T cell receptor (beta chain) appears in the sequencing data of a study of cytomegalovirus exposure and HLA in healthy donors. Study outcomes and limitations: Certain indistinguishable V segments, among them TRBV6-2 and TRBV6-3, were excluded. Within an earlier analysis, most TCR beta V segments proved productive either about 90% or about 30% of the time. Most TCRs appeared rarely, but some public TCRs recurred in many donors.

CDR1 is SGHDT, CDR2 YYEEEE, per germline. This CDR3 comprises 12 residues. Trimming cost V 5 bases and J 7 bases, with 12 bases left between them. Comment on this clone: No antigen is known for it.

Use of 60 Vbeta and 13 Jbeta primers characterized the PCR. The method was immunoSEQ multiplex PCR; TCRdb's version includes in-frame clones alone and lacks a portion of them. The sample consists of 190,000 or so clones, more than 75% of them appearing once. The chain employs TRBV5-6 and TRBJ1-1; weak D call: TRBD1 (6 bases). Sequencing used PBMCs. The sequence derives from a male donor in good health and CMV-seropositive. This CDR3 reads CASSRDIGEAFF. Here the CDR3 DNA reads TGTGCCAGCAGTCGGGACATTGGTGAAGCTTTCTTT.